This TCR beta chain was recorded in a study of metastatic and nonmetastatic thyroid tumors. No patient received treatment before thyroid surgery. Germline CDR1 is MDHEN and CDR2 is SYDVKM. CDR3 size: 13 residues. V was cut by 10 bases and J by 2 bases, with 15 bases left in between. MiXCR was used by TCRdb to re-call the PCR reads. Here the sample spans about 19,000 clones, approximately 17% being singletons. The clonotype originates from a male donor with papillary thyroid cancer or a benign thyroid nodule (not recorded which). Some clones in this sample may be carry-over from other donors' samples. The V call is TRBV28, the J call TRBJ2-7; D assignment may be TRBD1 or TRBD2 (5 bases each). What was sequenced was blood. The CDR3 region is CAITRDGTYEQYF. Written as DNA, the CDR3 is TGTGCCATTACCCGGGACGGGACCTACGAGCAGTACTTC.